This paragraph covers one T cell receptor (beta chain) sequence. As yet, its antigen is unknown. The study used a library that attached unique molecular identifiers to individual cDNA molecules. Under the authors' procedure: A per-sample median of about 100,000 TCRs was observed, with counts ranging from about 23,224 to 690,600. Via MiXCR, TCRdb re-called the RACE reads, giving one row per CDR3 protein. TCRdb, rather than the study authors, made the V and J calls. The table lists about 70,000 distinct CDR3 sequences, around 8.8% of them singletons. This specimen belongs to a study of human T cells and chemical hapten exposure. On the study more broadly: Upper inner arm skin measuring approximately 2 cm by approximately 2 cm received 2% DPC for sensitization.

Notes on the study in general: TCRs above 1 in 1000 frequency did not change with DPC sensitization.

The CDR3 runs 11 residues. Germline V gene data show CDR1 as SQVTM and CDR2 as ANQGSEA. Trimming took 6 bases from V and 7 from J, leaving 9 bases between them. Indicated time point: patch test 2, 6 weeks after DPC sensitization. Treatment defined: therapeutic diphenylcyclopropenone sensitization with weekly scalp DPC. The TCR sequence derives from a woman in her 50s with alopecia areata. Some clones in this sample may be carry-over from other donors' samples. This chain links TRBV29-1 with TRBJ2-2; tentatively, D is TRBD2 (6 bases). The sample was whole blood, taken in connection with sensitization to the hapten diphenylcyclopropenone (DPC). The CDR3 protein is CSVRRDGELFF. The CDR3 coding sequence is TGCAGCGTAAGGAGGGACGGGGAGCTGTTTTTT.